This T cell receptor beta chain derives from a study of blood T cell repertoires in COVID-19. The wider study: Whether acute or convalescent, the COVID-19 samples came from the United States, Italy and Spain.

Assay: immunoSEQ multiplex PCR; the TCRdb copy retains only in-frame clones and omits some. The sample shows about 250,000 clones, roughly four fifths of them seen only once. The trim removed 5 bases at V and 5 bases at J, leaving 11 bases unmatched. The V gene's germline CDR1 is MDHEN and CDR2 SYDVKM. The CDR3 contains 15 residues. Seattle patients were enrolled while actively infected and followed longitudinally. Sequencing was performed on peripheral blood. The chain couples TRBV28 to TRBJ1-1; TRBD1 aligns across 7 bases. The TCR comes from a person aged 70 to 85 with COVID-19, enrolled during active disease. CDR3 region: CASSPQGGWGTEAFF. In nucleotides, the CDR3 is TGTGCCAGCAGTCCTCAGGGGGGCTGGGGGACTGAAGCTTTCTTT.